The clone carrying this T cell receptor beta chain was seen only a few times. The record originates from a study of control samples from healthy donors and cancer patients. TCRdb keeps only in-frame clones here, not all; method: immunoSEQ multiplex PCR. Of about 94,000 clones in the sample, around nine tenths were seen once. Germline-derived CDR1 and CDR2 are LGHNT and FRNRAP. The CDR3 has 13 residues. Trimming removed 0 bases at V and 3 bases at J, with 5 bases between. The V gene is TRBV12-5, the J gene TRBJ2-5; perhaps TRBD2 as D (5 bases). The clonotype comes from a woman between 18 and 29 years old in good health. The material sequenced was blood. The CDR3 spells CASGLVGEETQYF. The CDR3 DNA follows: TGTGCTAGTGGTTTGGTGGGAGAAGAGACCCAGTACTTC.